The 21 T cell receptor beta chains below were found in one sample sequenced in a study of identical twins. Each CDR3 protein is one row after TCRdb ran MiXCR on the 5' RACE reads. The sample records more than 650,000 distinct CDR3 sequences, 6% to 6.5% being singletons. Sequencing was done on a sample of naive T cells sorted from blood. The receptors derive from a man aged 18 to 29 in good health.

This clonotype was counted between two and nine times. The genes are TRBV20-1 and TRBJ2-7; D may be TRBD1 (6 bases). CDR1 is DFQATT and CDR2 is SNEGSKA in the germline V gene (reference sequence). Trimming left V 3 bases short and J 2 bases short, with 14 bases between. The CDR3 totals 14 residues. The chain's CDR3 is CSASAGTHPYEQYF. The CDR3, as DNA: TGCAGTGCTAGCGCCGGGACACATCCCTACGAGCAGTACTTC.

This clonotype was detected many times. The V gene is TRBV29-1, the J gene TRBJ2-4; D not certain. V gave up 7 bases and J gave up 2 bases, with 15 bases separating them. The CDR3 has 14 amino acids. The V gene's germline CDR1 is SQVTM and CDR2 ANQGSEA. The CDR3 is CSAEGHLSKNIQYF. DNA of the CDR3: TGCAGCGCAGAAGGGCATCTCTCCAAAAACATTCAGTACTTC. Looking up the rest from reference TRBV29-1 and TRBJ2-4 gives the full variable domain: SAVISQKPSRDICQRGTSLTIQCQVDSQVTMMFWYRQQPGQSLTLIATANQGSEATYESGFVIDKFPISRPNLTFSTLTVSNMSPEDSSIYLCSAEGHLSKNIQYFGAGTRLSVL.

This clonotype showed up many times. The V gene is TRBV5-1, the J gene TRBJ2-3; D call uncertain. V was pared by 1 base and J by 2 bases, with 11 bases between. Germline values: CDR1 SGHRS, CDR2 YFSETQ. The length of the CDR3 is 15 residues. The CDR3 DNA is TGCGCCAGCAGCTTGCTGCAGACGATCACAGATACGCAGTATTTT. Protein product: CASSLLQTITDTQYF.

This clonotype was counted only a few times. The rearrangement joins TRBV7-8 to TRBJ1-2; D gene ambiguous. This CDR3 contains 14 residues. The V end was cut by 1 base, the J end by 2 bases, with 8 bases between. Germline V gene lookup returns CDR1 SGHVS and CDR2 FQNEAQ. In nucleotides, the CDR3 is TGTGCCAGCAGCTTAGGTCGTTACAACTATGGCTACACCTTC. Protein sequence: CASSLGRYNYGYTF.

In its sample, this clonotype was seen a few times. The V and J genes are TRBV7-8 and TRBJ2-7; TRBD1 agrees at 7 bases. Germline trimming cut 8 bases from V and 2 bases from J; bases unmatched to any gene: 3. Germline CDR1 SGHVS, CDR2 FQNEAQ. The CDR3 is 12 amino acids. The CDR3 bases are TGTGCCAGCTGGGACAGCACCTACGAGCAGTACTTC. Protein product: CASWDSTYEQYF.

A note on this clonotype: Just one base apart from a much larger clone, this may be a read error. The CDR3 coding sequence is TGTGCCAGCAAGGTAGGGGGAGTAAGAGATACGCAGTATTTT. It codes for CASKVGGVRDTQYF. The rearrangement links TRBV12-3 or TRBV12-4 to TRBJ2-3; weak D call: TRBD1 (6 bases). The CDR3 runs 14 residues. Trimming cost V 7 bases and J 5 bases, with 16 bases left between them.

The table lists this clonotype with a few counts. V gene TRBV7-9 combines with J gene TRBJ1-5; D is unclear. V lost 4 bases and J 2 bases, leaving 12 bases between the germline ends. CDR1 SEHNR and CDR2 FQNEAQ come from the germline V gene (reference sequence). The length of the CDR3 is 15 residues. CDR3 sequence: CASSSGPSGNQPQHF. The CDR3 DNA is TGTGCCAGCAGCTCGGGCCCATCGGGCAATCAGCCCCAGCATTTT. Together with reference TRBV7-9 and TRBJ1-5, the CDR3 gives the full variable domain: DTGVSQNPRHKITKRGQNVTFRCDPISEHNRLYWYRQTLGQGPEFLTYFQNEAQLEKSRLLSDRFSAERPKGSFSTLEIQRTEQGDSAMYLCASSSGPSGNQPQHFGDGTRLSIL.

V usage is TRBV5-1 and J usage is TRBJ2-1, with 12 bases fitting TRBD2. V dropped 0 bases and J dropped 9; count of bases not matched to a gene: 7. CDR3 size: 16 residues. Germline V lookup: CDR1 SGHRS, CDR2 YFSETQ. CDR3 region: CASSLALAGGPIEQFF. The CDR3 DNA reads as TGCGCCAGCAGCTTGGCTCTAGCGGGAGGGCCTATTGAGCAGTTCTTC.

There are many counts of this clonotype. Here the CDR3 reads CASTLGSRYTDTQYF. The CDR3 DNA reads as TGTGCCAGCACCTTGGGTAGTCGATACACAGATACGCAGTATTTT. The chain recombines TRBV12-3 or TRBV12-4 with TRBJ2-3, with D unresolved. CDR3 size: 15 residues. V was cut by 7 bases and J by 2 bases, with 16 bases left in between.

This chain links TRBV12-3 or TRBV12-4 with TRBJ2-7, with D perhaps assigned TRBD1 or TRBD2 (6 bases each). The CDR3 has 14 residues. V was clipped by 5 bases and J by 6 bases, with 17 bases between them. CDR3 sequence reads: CASSVGGSLSEQYV. CDR3 in DNA: TGTGCCAGCAGTGTGGGGGGCTCTCTCTCCGAGCAGTACGTC.

This clonotype has at least ten counts. The rearrangement links TRBV4-2 to TRBJ1-6; tentatively, D is TRBD1 (5 bases). The CDR3 sequence is 15 residues long. Trimming stripped 0 bases from V and 8 bases from J, with 11 bases between. Germline-derived CDR1 and CDR2 are LGHNA and YNFKEQ. The CDR3 DNA reads TGTGCCAGCAGCCAAGATAGGGGTAGAGATTCACCCCTCCACTTT. This gives the protein CASSQDRGRDSPLHF.

The sample holds many counts of this clonotype. The chain links TRBV28 to TRBJ2-7; perhaps TRBD2 as D (6 bases). Germline V gene data show CDR1 as MDHEN and CDR2 as SYDVKM. The CDR3 runs 12 residues. Trimming removed 3 bases from V and 9 bases from J, with 12 bases in between. In DNA, the CDR3 is TGTGCCAGCAGTTTGGAGGGGCTCGTGCAGTACTTC. Protein sequence: CASSLEGLVQYF. Full variable domain (missing parts from reference TRBV28 and TRBJ2-7): DVKVTQSSRYLVKRTGEKVFLECVQDMDHENMFWYRQDPGLGLRLIYFSYDVKMKEKGDIPEGYSVSREKKERFSLILESASTNQTSMYLCASSLEGLVQYFGPGTRLTVT.

This clonotype was seen repeatedly, ten times or more. V usage is TRBV4-3 and J usage is TRBJ1-1; D is perhaps TRBD1 (5 bases). Germline CDR1 is LGHNA and CDR2 is YSLEER. Trimming pared 4 bases from V and 2 bases from J, leaving 14 bases between. There are 15 residues in the CDR3. The CDR3 coding sequence is TGCGCCAGCAGCCGAACAGGTATCGGAAACACTGAAGCTTTCTTT. Translated, it gives CASSRTGIGNTEAFF.

This clonotype was counted ten times or more. The chain combines TRBV29-1 with TRBJ2-7, with 11 bases aligning to TRBD2. The CDR3 totals 13 residues. Germline V gives CDR1 SQVTM, CDR2 ANQGSEA. The J segment lost 3 bases and the V segment lost 6 bases, leaving 4 bases of the junction unmatched. The CDR3 protein is CSVTGLADYEQYF. The CDR3 nucleotides are TGCAGCGTCACGGGACTAGCGGACTACGAGCAGTACTTC.

The table lists this clonotype with a few counts. This sequence joins TRBV3-1 and TRBJ1-1; 7 bases agree with TRBD1. Trimming at V came to 2 bases and at J to 6 bases, leaving 9 bases not matched to a gene. CDR1 LGHDT and CDR2 YNNKEL come from the germline V gene (reference sequence). CDR3 length: 15 residues. The CDR3 coding sequence is TGTGCCAGCAGCCAACGGGCAGGGGGTTTCCCTGAAGCTTTCTTT. Translation gives CASSQRAGGFPEAFF.

This rearrangement joins TRBV19 to TRBJ2-2; the D gene is possibly TRBD1 (6 bases). Trimming left V 7 bases short and J 4 bases short, with 16 bases between. The germline CDR1 and CDR2 sequences are LNHDA and SQIVND (reference sequence). The CDR3 has 15 residues. The CDR3 here is CASTTSGVGTGELFF. The CDR3 nucleotides read TGTGCCAGTACCACCTCAGGGGTCGGCACCGGGGAGCTGTTTTTT.

This clonotype was seen only a few times. The V and J genes are TRBV6-5 and TRBJ2-2; D is undetermined. Trimming stripped 0 bases from V and 7 bases from J, with 9 bases between. In germline, CDR1 is MNHEY, CDR2 SVGAGI. This CDR3 spans 14 amino acids. The CDR3 DNA sequence: TGTGCCAGCAGTTACTCGCTCGGAAGCGGGGAGCTGTTTTTT. It codes for CASSYSLGSGELFF.

This clonotype was counted between two and nine times. This sequence joins TRBV4-3 and TRBJ2-2, with D possibly TRBD2 on 5 matching bases. The germline V and J ends were trimmed by 5 bases and 7 bases, with 17 bases remaining between them. Germline CDR1 LGHNA, CDR2 YSLEER. This CDR3 is built from 15 residues. The CDR3 region is CASSSYPFEGGELFF. Written as DNA, the CDR3 is TGCGCCAGCAGCTCGTATCCCTTTGAGGGCGGGGAGCTGTTTTTT.

In this sample, this clonotype turned up many times. The rearrangement links TRBV7-9 to TRBJ2-7, with D uncertain. Trimming took off 1 base at V and 3 bases at J, with 7 bases between the two ends. The V gene's germline CDR1 is SEHNR and CDR2 FQNEAQ (reference sequence). The CDR3 totals 13 residues. This chain's CDR3 is CASSLEGGYEQYV. The CDR3 nucleotides read TGTGCCAGCAGCTTAGAAGGCGGCTACGAGCAGTACGTC.

This clonotype was detected only a few times. The chain has TRBV27 and TRBJ2-2; D remains unclear. The CDR3 totals 12 residues. Trimming left V 3 bases short and J 6 bases short, with 5 bases between. Germline CDR1 is MNHEY and CDR2 is SMNVEV (reference sequence). The CDR3 DNA sequence: TGTGCCAGCAGTTTTATAGCCGGGGAGCTGTTTTTT. Amino acid sequence: CASSFIAGELFF.

This clonotype has only a few counts. V is TRBV24-1 and J is TRBJ2-3, with D perhaps matching TRBD1 (6 bases). Germline V CDR1 and CDR2: KGHDR, SFDVKD. The CDR3 runs 16 residues. Between the trimmed V and J ends, which lost 0 bases and 1 base, there was a span of 10 bases. The CDR3 DNA reads TGTGCCACCAGTGATTTGCTACAGGGAGGCACAGATACGCAGTATTTT. Protein product: CATSDLLQGGTDTQYF.